These 10 T cell receptor beta chains were sequenced from one sample in a study of PD-L1 blockade in urothelial cancer. Regarding time point: peripheral blood 6 weeks after treatment start. Some clones are missing from TCRdb's copy, which holds only in-frame ones; the method was immunoSEQ multiplex PCR. The table lists about 130,000 clones, 86% of them singletons. Sequenced here: PBMCs, sampled around atezolizumab (anti-PD-L1) treatment. These receptors originate from a man aged 45 to 65 with urothelial cancer.

This chain uses TRBV4-1 with TRBJ2-1; 8 bases align to TRBD2. This CDR3 region has 14 residues. Germline CDR1 and CDR2: MGHRA and YSYEKL. Trimming at V came to 4 bases and at J to 8 bases, leaving 7 bases not matched to a gene. In DNA form, the CDR3 reads TGCGCCAGCAGCCCTTCTCGGACTAGCTATGAGCAGTTCTTC. Translated, it gives CASSPSRTSYEQFF.

In the case of this clone: This sample includes further DNA sequences coding for the same CDR3. The rearrangement uses TRBV19 and TRBJ1-2, with a weak D call TRBD1 (6 bases). The CDR3 loop spans 12 amino acids. Trimming pared 4 bases from V and 5 bases from J, leaving 8 bases between. Germline assignment: CDR1 LNHDA and CDR2 SQIVND (reference sequence). The CDR3 DNA sequence: TGTGCCAGTAGTACAGGGGAATATGGCTACACCTTC. It codes for CASSTGEYGYTF.

The chain is built from TRBV27 and TRBJ2-4; TRBD1 matches 9 bases. The germline gives CDR1 MNHEY, CDR2 SMNVEV (reference sequence). V gave up 5 bases and J gave up 1 base; unmatched junction bases: 6. This CDR3 has 16 residues. The CDR3 loop reads CASSPYTGGAKNIQYF. Written as DNA, the CDR3 is TGTGCCAGCAGTCCTTACACAGGGGGCGCCAAAAACATTCAGTACTTC.

The V gene is TRBV6-1, the J gene TRBJ1-5; D ambiguous. The V gene's germline CDR1 is MNHNS and CDR2 SASEGT. The germline V and J ends were trimmed by 4 bases and 6 bases, with 10 bases remaining between them. The CDR3 runs 13 residues. The CDR3 bases are TGTGCCAGCAGTGGTACCCCCGGTCAGCCCCAGCATTTT. Translation gives CASSGTPGQPQHF.

The V and J genes are TRBV25-1 and TRBJ2-7; TRBD2 might be the D (5 bases). Trimming removed 4 bases at V and 6 bases at J, with 19 bases between. Germline lookup yields CDR1 MGHDK and CDR2 SYGVNS. The CDR3 is made up of 15 amino acids. This CDR3 is CASSGWTRGIFEQYF. The DNA for the CDR3 is TGTGCCAGCAGTGGGTGGACTCGAGGCATCTTCGAGCAGTACTTC.

The chain is built from TRBV7-9 and TRBJ1-3; TRBD1 aligns across 8 bases. V was clipped by 5 bases and J by 4 bases; unmatched bases: 4. This CDR3 is 14 amino acids long. Germline lookup yields CDR1 SEHNR and CDR2 FQNEAQ (reference sequence). CDR3 amino acids: CASSRTGQGNTIYF. As DNA, the CDR3 is TGTGCCAGCAGCCGGACAGGGCAAGGAAACACCATATATTTT.

This clone has just one count. This chain links TRBV2 with TRBJ2-3; 7 bases are shared with TRBD1. J lost 2 bases, V lost 10 bases, and 9 bases had no gene match. CDR3 size: 14 residues. From germline, CDR1 is SNHLY and CDR2 FYNNEI. CDR3 bases: TGTGCCACTGGGGCGACAGGGAACACAGATACGCAGTATTTT. Its translation is CATGATGNTDTQYF. Supplemented by reference TRBV2 and TRBJ2-3, the full variable domain reads EPEVTQTPSHQVTQMGQEVILRCVPISNHLYFYWYRQILGQKVEFLVSFYNNEISEKSEIFDDQFSVERPDGSNFTLKIRSTKLEDSAMYFCATGATGNTDTQYFGPGTRLTVL.

This clone was detected once. The chain combines TRBV2 with TRBJ2-5; the match to TRBD2 covers 11 bases. V shed 8 bases and J 3 bases; nucleotides not matched to a gene: 14. This CDR3 is 17 amino acids long. Germline values: CDR1 SNHLY, CDR2 FYNNEI. CDR3 protein: CASSRTSGRGGKETQYF. For the CDR3, the DNA is TGTGCCAGCTCGCGCACTAGCGGGAGAGGGGGGAAAGAGACCCAGTACTTC.

The V gene is TRBV5-4, the J gene TRBJ2-1; D remains unclear. The CDR3 extends over 12 amino acids. The V gene lost 3 bases and the J gene lost 9 bases, with 10 bases spanning the gap. CDR1 is SGHNT, CDR2 YYREEE, per germline (reference sequence). CDR3 amino acids: CASSSKSPEQFF. The CDR3 nucleotides read TGTGCCAGCAGCTCCAAATCCCCTGAGCAGTTCTTC.

The rearrangement joins TRBV28 to TRBJ1-2, with D perhaps TRBD1 (5 bases). The CDR3 runs 14 residues. Trimming took 6 bases from V and 1 from J, leaving 12 bases between them. CDR1 and CDR2 (germline): MDHEN, SYDVKM. The CDR3 DNA sequence: TGTGCCAGCAGCCGGGGGGGTGGTAACTATGGCTACACCTTC. This sequence encodes CASSRGGGNYGYTF.